This TCR beta chain was captured by sequencing in a study of shared clonotypes between healthy human individuals. General study findings and limits: Owing to a small donor count, the genetic and exposure-history diversity represented was limited.

The table came from immunoSEQ multiplex PCR; TCRdb's copy has only in-frame clones and leaves some out. The sample shows about 610,000 clones, about 97% of them seen only once. V lost 0 bases and J lost 4; bases outside the gene matches: 4. This CDR3 region has 15 residues. Germline V gives CDR1 GTSNPN, CDR2 SVGIG (reference sequence). Splitting of CD4+ cells produced CD45RA+ naive and CD45RA-negative memory subsets. Regarding this clone: Its antigen is unidentified.

This TCR came from a woman in her thirties in good health. This chain joins TRBV30 and TRBJ1-2; 11 nucleotides match TRBD1. Sequencing was done on a sample of naive CD4+ T cells sorted from blood. Subset indicated: CD45RA+ positively selected. The CDR3 nucleotides read TGTGCCTGGAGTGTAGGGACAGGGGGTTTCTATGGCTACACCTTC. Protein sequence: CAWSVGTGGFYGYTF.